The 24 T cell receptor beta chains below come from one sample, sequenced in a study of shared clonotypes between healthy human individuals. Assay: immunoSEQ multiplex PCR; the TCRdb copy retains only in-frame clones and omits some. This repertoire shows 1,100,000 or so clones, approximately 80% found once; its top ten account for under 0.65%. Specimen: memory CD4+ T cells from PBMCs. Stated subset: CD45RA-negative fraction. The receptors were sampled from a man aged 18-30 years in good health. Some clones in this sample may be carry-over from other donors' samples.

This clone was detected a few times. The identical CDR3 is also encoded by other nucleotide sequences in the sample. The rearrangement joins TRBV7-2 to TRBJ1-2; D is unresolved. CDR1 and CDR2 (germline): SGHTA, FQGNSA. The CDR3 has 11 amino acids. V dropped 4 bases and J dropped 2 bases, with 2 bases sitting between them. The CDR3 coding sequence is TGTGCCAGCAGCTCGAACTATGGCTACACCTTC. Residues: CASSSNYGYTF.

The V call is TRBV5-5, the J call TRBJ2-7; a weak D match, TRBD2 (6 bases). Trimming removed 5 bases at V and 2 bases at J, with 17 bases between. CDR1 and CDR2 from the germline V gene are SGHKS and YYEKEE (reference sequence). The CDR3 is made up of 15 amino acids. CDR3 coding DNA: TGTGCCAGCAGTCCCCGGGGGACCCTACCCTACGAGCAGTACTTC. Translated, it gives CASSPRGTLPYEQYF.

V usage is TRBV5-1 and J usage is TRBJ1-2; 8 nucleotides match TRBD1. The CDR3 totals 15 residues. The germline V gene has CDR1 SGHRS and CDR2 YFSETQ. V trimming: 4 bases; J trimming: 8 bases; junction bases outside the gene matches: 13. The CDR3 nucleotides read TGCGCCAGCAGCCCCTCAGGGGGCCGAAGGGAAGGCTACACCTTC. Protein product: CASSPSGGRREGYTF.

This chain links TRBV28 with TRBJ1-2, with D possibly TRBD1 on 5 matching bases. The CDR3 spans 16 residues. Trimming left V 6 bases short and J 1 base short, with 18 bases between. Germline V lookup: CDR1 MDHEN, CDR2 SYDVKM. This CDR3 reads CASRLTGRGVNYGYTF. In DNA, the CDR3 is TGTGCCAGCAGGTTGACGGGGAGAGGGGTTAACTATGGCTACACCTTC.

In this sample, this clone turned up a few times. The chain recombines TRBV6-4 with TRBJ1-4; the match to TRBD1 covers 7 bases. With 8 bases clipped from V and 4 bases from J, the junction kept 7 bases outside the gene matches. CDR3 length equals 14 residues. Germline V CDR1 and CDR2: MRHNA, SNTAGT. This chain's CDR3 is CASFWTGHNEKLFF. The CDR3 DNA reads TGTGCCAGCTTTTGGACAGGCCATAATGAAAAACTGTTTTTT.

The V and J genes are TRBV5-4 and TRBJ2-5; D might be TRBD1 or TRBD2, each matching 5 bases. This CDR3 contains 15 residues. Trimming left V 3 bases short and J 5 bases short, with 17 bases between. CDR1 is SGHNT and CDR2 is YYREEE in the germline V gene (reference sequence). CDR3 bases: TGTGCCAGCAGCTCAGCGGACACGGGACGGGAGACCCAGTACTTC. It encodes CASSSADTGRETQYF. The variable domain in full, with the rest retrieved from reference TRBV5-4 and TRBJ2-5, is ETGVTQSPTHLIKTRGQQVTLRCSSQSGHNTVSWYQQALGQGPQFIFQYYREEENGRGNFPPRFSGLQFPNYSSELNVNALELDDSALYLCASSSADTGRETQYFGPGTRLLVL.

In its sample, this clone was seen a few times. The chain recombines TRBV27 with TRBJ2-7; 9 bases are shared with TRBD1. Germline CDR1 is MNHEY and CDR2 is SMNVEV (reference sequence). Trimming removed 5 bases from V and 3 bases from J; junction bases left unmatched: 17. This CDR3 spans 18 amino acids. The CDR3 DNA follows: TGTGCCAGCAGTCCCGGGGACAGGGACACCCCCTCTGTCTACGAGCAGTACTTC. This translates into CASSPGDRDTPSVYEQYF.

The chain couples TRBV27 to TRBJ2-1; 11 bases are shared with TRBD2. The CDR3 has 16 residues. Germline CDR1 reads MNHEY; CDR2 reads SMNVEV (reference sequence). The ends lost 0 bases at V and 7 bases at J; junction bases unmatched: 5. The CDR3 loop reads CASSLSPLAGGNEQFF. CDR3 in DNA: TGTGCCAGCAGTTTATCGCCCCTAGCGGGAGGAAATGAGCAGTTCTTC.

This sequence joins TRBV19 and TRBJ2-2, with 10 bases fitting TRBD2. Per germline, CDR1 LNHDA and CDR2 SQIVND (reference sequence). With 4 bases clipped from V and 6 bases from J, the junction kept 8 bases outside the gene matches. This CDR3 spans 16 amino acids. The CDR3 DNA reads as TGTGCCAGTAGTAGATCTAGCGGGAGCCTCCCCGGGGAGCTGTTTTTT. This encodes CASSRSSGSLPGELFF. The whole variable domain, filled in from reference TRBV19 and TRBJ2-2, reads DGGITQSPKYLFRKEGQNVTLSCEQNLNHDAMYWYRQDPGQGLRLIYYSQIVNDFQKGDIAEGYSVSREKKESFPLTVTSAQKNPTAFYLCASSRSSGSLPGELFFGEGSRLTVL.

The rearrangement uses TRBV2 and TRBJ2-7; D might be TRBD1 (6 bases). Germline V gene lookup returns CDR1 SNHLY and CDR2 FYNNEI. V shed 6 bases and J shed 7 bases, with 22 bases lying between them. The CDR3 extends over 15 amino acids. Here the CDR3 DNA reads TGTGCCAGCAGCGATCAACAGGGACGGGTCAGTGAGCAGTACTTC. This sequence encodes CASSDQQGRVSEQYF.

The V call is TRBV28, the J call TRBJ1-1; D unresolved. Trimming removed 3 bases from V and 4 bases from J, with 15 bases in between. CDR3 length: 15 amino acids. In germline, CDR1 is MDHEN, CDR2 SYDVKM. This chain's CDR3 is CASSLLILGSTEAFF. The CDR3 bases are TGTGCCAGCAGTTTGCTGATACTCGGTTCCACTGAAGCTTTCTTT.

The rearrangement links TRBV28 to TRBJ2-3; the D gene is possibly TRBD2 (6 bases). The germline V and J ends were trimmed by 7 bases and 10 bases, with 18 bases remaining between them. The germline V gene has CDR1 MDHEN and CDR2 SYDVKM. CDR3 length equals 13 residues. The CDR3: CASTTLGSRAQYF. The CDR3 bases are TGTGCCAGCACCACACTCGGGAGTAGGGCGCAGTATTTT.

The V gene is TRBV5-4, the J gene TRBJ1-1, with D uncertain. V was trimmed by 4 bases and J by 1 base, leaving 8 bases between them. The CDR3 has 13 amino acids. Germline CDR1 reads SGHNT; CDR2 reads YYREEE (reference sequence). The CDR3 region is CASSNDPNTEAFF. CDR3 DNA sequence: TGTGCCAGCAGCAACGACCCGAACACTGAAGCTTTCTTT.

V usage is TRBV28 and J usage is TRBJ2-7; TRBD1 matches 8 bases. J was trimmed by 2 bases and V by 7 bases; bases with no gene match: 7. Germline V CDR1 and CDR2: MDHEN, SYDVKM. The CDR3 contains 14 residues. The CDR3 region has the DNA TGTGCCAGCACAGGGGGCCTTCCAGCCTACGAGCAGTACTTC. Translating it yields CASTGGLPAYEQYF. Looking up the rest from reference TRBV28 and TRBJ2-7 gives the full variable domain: DVKVTQSSRYLVKRTGEKVFLECVQDMDHENMFWYRQDPGLGLRLIYFSYDVKMKEKGDIPEGYSVSREKKERFSLILESASTNQTSMYLCASTGGLPAYEQYFGPGTRLTVT.

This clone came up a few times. The CDR3 region has the DNA TGCAGCGTTGAAGGAGACGGAGAAGATACGCAGTATTTT. This translates into CSVEGDGEDTQYF. The chain recombines TRBV29-1 with TRBJ2-3; D is unresolved. The V gene lost 1 base and the J gene lost 5 bases, with 10 bases spanning the gap. Per germline, CDR1 SQVTM and CDR2 ANQGSEA. The CDR3 has 13 residues.

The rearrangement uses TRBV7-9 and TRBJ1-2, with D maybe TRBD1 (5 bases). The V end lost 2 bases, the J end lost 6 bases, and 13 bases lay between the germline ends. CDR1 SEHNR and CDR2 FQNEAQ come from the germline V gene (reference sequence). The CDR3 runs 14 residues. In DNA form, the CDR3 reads TGTGCCAGCAGCTTAATCGGGCAGGGAGATGGCTACACCTTC. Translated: CASSLIGQGDGYTF.

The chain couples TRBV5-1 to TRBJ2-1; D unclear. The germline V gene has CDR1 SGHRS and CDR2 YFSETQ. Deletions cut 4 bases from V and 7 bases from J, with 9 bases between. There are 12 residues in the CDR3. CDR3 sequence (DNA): TGCGCCAGCAGCAACGACGGTAATGAGCAGTTCTTC. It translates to CASSNDGNEQFF. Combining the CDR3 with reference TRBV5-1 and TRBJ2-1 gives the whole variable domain KAGVTQTPRYLIKTRGQQVTLSCSPISGHRSVSWYQQTPGQGLQFLFEYFSETQRNKGNFPGRFSGRQFSNSRSEMNVSTLELGDSALYLCASSNDGNEQFFGPGTRLTVL.

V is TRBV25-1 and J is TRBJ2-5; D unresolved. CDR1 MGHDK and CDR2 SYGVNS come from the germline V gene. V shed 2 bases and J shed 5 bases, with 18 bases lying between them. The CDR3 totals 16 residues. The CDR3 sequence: CASSEPLPGFRETQYF. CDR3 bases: TGTGCCAGCAGTGAACCCCTCCCCGGTTTCCGGGAGACCCAGTACTTC.

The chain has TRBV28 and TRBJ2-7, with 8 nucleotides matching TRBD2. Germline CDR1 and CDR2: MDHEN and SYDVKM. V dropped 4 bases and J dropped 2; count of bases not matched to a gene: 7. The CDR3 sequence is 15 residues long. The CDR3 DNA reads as TGTGCCAGCAGTTCCGGACTAGCCCGGGCCTACGAGCAGTACTTC. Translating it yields CASSSGLARAYEQYF.

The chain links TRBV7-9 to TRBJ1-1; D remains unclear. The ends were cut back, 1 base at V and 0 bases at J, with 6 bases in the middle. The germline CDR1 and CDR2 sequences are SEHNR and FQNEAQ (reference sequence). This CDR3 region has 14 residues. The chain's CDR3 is CASSLGTMNTEAFF. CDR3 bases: TGTGCCAGCAGCTTAGGGACCATGAACACTGAAGCTTTCTTT.

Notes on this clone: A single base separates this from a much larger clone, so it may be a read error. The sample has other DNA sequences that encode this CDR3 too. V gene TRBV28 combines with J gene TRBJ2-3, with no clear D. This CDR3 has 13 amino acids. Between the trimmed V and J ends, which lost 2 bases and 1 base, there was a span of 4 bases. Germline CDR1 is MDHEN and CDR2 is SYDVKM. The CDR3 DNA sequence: TGTGCCAGCAGTTTAGGGGGCACAGATACGCAGTATTTT. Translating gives CASSLGGTDTQYF.

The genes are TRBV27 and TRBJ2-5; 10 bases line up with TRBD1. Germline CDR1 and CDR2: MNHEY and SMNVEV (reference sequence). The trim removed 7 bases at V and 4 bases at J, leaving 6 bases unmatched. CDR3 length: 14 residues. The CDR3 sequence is CASNSGTGAETQYF. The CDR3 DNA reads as TGTGCCAGCAACTCCGGGACAGGGGCAGAGACCCAGTACTTC.

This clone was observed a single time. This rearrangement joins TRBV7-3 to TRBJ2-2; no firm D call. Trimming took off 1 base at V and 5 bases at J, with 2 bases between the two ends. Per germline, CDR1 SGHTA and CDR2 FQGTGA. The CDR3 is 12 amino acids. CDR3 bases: TGTGCCAGCAGCTTAAGTACCGGGGAGCTGTTTTTT. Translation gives CASSLSTGELFF. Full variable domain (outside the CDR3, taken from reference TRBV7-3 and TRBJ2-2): GAGVSQTPSNKVTEKGKYVELRCDPISGHTALYWYRQSLGQGPEFLIYFQGTGAADDSGLPNDRFFAVRPEGSVSTLKIQRTERGDSAVYLCASSLSTGELFFGEGSRLTVL.

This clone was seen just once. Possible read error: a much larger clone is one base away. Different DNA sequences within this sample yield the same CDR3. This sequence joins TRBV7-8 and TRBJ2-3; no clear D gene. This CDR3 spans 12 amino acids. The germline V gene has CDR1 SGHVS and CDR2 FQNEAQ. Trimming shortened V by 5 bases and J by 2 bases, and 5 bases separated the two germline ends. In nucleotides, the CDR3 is TGTGCCAGCAGCCCCAACACAGATACGCAGTATTTT. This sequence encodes CASSPNTDTQYF.